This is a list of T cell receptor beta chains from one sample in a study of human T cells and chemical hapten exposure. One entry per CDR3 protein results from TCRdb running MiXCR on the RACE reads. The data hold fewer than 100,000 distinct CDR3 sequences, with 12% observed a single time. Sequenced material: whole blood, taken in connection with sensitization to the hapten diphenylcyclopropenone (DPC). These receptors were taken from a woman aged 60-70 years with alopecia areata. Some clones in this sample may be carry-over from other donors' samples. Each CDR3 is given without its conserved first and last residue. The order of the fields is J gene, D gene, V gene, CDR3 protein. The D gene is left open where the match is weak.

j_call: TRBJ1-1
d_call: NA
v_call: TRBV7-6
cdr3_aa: ASSSTGYTEAF

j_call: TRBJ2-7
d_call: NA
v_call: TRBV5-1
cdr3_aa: ASSLAYSRSYEQY

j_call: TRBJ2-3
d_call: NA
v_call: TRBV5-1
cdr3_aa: ASSFGRVDGDTQY

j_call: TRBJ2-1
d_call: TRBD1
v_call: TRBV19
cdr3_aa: ASSTRTGDYNEQF

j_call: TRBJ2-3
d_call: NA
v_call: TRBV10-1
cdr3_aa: ASSDFTTRDSDTQY

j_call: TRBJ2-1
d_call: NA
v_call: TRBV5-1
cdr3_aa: ASSPSGHNEQF

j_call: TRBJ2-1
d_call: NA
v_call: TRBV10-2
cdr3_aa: ASQRTPSSYNEQF

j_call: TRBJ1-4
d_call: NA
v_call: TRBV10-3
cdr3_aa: ATARNEKLF

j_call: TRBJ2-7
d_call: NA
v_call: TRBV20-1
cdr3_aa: SATPASSYEQY

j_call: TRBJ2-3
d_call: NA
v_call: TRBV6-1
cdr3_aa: ASSGVGLTDTQY

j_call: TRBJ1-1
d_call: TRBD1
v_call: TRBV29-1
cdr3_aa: SVGTGGTDTEAF

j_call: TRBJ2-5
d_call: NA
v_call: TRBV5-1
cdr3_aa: ASSGGSHGGPTVETQY

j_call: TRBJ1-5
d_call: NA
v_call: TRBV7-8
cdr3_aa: ASSLGVAPQH

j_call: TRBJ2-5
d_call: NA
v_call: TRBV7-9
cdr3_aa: ASSFGQPETQY

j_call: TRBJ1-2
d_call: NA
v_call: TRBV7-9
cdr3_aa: ASSEENRDRH

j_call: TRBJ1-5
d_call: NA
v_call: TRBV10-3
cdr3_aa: AISEGQGGVNQPQH

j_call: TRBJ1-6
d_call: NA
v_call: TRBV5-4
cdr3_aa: ASSLRQGNSPLH

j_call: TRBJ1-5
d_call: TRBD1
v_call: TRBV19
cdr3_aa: ASSIVRGGHNQPQH

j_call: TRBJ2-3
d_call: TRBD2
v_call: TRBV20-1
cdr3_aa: SARVTAGGPPDTQY

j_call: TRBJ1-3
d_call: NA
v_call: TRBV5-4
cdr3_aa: ASSPGQVSGNTIY

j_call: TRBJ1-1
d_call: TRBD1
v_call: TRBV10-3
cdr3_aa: ATKEDRETEAF

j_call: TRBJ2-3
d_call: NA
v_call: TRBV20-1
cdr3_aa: SARREDTQY

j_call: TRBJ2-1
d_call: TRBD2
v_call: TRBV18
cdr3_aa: ASSRGSGNYNEQF

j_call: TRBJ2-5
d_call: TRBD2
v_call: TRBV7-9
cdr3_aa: ASSEGSGGLETQY

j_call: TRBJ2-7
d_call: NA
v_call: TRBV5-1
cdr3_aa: ASSLGQGGYEQY

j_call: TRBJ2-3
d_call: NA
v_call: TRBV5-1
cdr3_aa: ASSTIPADTQY

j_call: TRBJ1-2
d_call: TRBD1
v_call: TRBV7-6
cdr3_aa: ASSSAVGTANYGYT

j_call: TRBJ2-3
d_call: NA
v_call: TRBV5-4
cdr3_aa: ASSSSSTSTDTQY

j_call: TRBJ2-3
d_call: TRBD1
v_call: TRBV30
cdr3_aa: AWSVQGSTDTQY

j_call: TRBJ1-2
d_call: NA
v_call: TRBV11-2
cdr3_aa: ASSLLLYGFGYT

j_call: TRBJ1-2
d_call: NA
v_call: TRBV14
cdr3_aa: ASSPLRGPGSNYGYT

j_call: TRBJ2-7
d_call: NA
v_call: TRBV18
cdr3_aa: ASSPPAGAAYEQY

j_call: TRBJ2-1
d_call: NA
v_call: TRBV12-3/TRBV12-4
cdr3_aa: ASSLGYYNEQF

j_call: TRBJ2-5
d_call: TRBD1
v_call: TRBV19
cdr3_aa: ASTAGTGAFLTQY

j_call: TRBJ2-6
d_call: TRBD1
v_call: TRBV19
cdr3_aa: ASSIAGRGRLLGANVLT

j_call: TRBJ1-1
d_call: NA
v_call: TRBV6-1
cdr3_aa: AGTLTAVNTEAF

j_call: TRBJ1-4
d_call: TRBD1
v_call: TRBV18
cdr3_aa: ASSPAVTGDGKLF

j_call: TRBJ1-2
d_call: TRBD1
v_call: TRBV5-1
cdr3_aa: ASSLELQGNYGYT

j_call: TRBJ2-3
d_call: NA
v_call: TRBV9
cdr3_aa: ASSVGMDITQY

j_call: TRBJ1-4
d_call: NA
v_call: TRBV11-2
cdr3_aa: ASSPRAGGNEKLF